Following are 14 T cell receptor beta chains from one sample sequenced in a study of blood T cell repertoires in COVID-19. The protocol was immunoSEQ multiplex PCR, while the TCRdb copy is restricted to in-frame clones and leaves out a portion. Of tens of thousands of clones in the sample, 80% to 95% were seen once. The source material was peripheral blood. These receptors all stem from a woman aged 55 to 70 with active COVID-19.

The chain has TRBV13 and TRBJ1-1, with 7 bases aligning to TRBD1. Trimming at V came to 5 bases and at J to 1 base, leaving 7 bases not matched to a gene. The CDR3 loop spans 15 amino acids. Germline V CDR1 and CDR2: PRHDT, FYEKMQ (reference sequence). In DNA, the CDR3 is TGTGCCAGCAGCACGCGGGACAGCGGGAACACTGAAGCTTTCTTT. Protein product: CASSTRDSGNTEAFF.

The gene calls are TRBV19 and TRBJ1-5; D is perhaps TRBD1 (5 bases). The CDR3 is 17 residues long. Germline CDR1 LNHDA, CDR2 SQIVND (reference sequence). V lost 4 bases, J lost 0 bases, and 16 bases lay in between. DNA of the CDR3: TGTGCCAGTAGTACGAAATCAAGGGGCTATAGCAATCAGCCCCAGCATTTT. Translating gives CASSTKSRGYSNQPQHF. Using reference TRBV19 and TRBJ1-5 for the parts outside the CDR3, the full variable domain is DGGITQSPKYLFRKEGQNVTLSCEQNLNHDAMYWYRQDPGQGLRLIYYSQIVNDFQKGDIAEGYSVSREKKESFPLTVTSAQKNPTAFYLCASSTKSRGYSNQPQHFGDGTRLSIL.

V usage is TRBV7-2 and J usage is TRBJ2-1; 11 bases line up with TRBD2. V lost 5 bases to trimming and J lost 2 bases; unmatched junction nucleotides: 2. The CDR3 has 15 amino acids. Germline CDR1 and CDR2: SGHTA and FQGNSA. The CDR3: CASSPLAGAYNEQFF. CDR3 coding DNA: TGTGCCAGCAGCCCACTAGCGGGAGCCTACAATGAGCAGTTCTTC.

This clone turned up a few times. V usage is TRBV29-1 and J usage is TRBJ1-1, with D unresolved. Trimming stripped 4 bases from V and 5 bases from J, with 14 bases between. Germline CDR1 is SQVTM and CDR2 is ANQGSEA. This CDR3 is 13 amino acids long. CDR3 sequence (DNA): TGCAGCGTTGGAAAGGACTTAATTACTGAAGCTTTCTTT. Translation gives CSVGKDLITEAFF.

The chain recombines TRBV4-2 with TRBJ2-3; 10 nucleotides align to TRBD2. J lost 4 bases, V lost 1 base, and 5 bases had no gene match. Germline CDR1 is LGHNA and CDR2 is YNFKEQ. The CDR3 sequence is 16 residues long. The CDR3 DNA is TGTGCCAGCAGCCAAGTTGCTAGCGGGAGCGCAGATACGCAGTATTTT. Residues: CASSQVASGSADTQYF.

In DNA, the CDR3 is TGTGCCATCAGTGAGTCTTCCAGGCGAGAGCAGCCCCAGCATTTT. Amino acid sequence: CAISESSRREQPQHF. The chain combines TRBV10-3 with TRBJ1-5; D remains ambiguous. V shed 0 bases and J shed 7 bases, with 13 bases lying between them. The CDR3 loop spans 15 amino acids. Germline CDR1 is ENHRY and CDR2 is SYGVKD.

The table lists this clone with a few counts. The chain couples TRBV28 to TRBJ1-2; the match to TRBD1 covers 10 bases. Looked up from germline, CDR1 is MDHEN and CDR2 is SYDVKM. CDR3 length equals 16 residues. Trimming at V came to 7 bases and at J to 2 bases, leaving 10 bases not matched to a gene. The CDR3 is CASTLTGGGSNYGYTF. CDR3 DNA sequence: TGTGCCAGCACCCTGACAGGGGGCGGGTCCAACTATGGCTACACCTTC.

The chain employs TRBV6-1 and TRBJ2-6; TRBD1 aligns across 10 bases. The germline CDR1 and CDR2 sequences are MNHNS and SASEGT. CDR3 size: 17 residues. V shed 2 bases, J shed 4 bases, and the junction held 5 bases outside the gene matches. The CDR3 reads CASSERDRGDGANVLTF. DNA for the CDR3: TGTGCCAGCAGTGAACGGGACAGGGGTGACGGGGCCAACGTCCTGACTTTC.

This chain links TRBV18 with TRBJ1-2, with 11 bases identical to TRBD1. J was trimmed by 7 bases and V by 4 bases; bases with no gene match: 5. CDR3 size: 14 residues. The germline gives CDR1 KGHSH, CDR2 LQKENI. The CDR3 sequence: CASSLGQGAGGYTF. DNA for the CDR3: TGTGCCAGCTCACTAGGACAGGGGGCTGGTGGCTACACCTTC.

This sequence joins TRBV4-3 and TRBJ2-7, with 8 bases aligning to TRBD2. The CDR3 covers 13 residues. Trimming removed 3 bases from V and 6 bases from J; junction bases left unmatched: 4. CDR1 is LGHNA, CDR2 YSLEER, per germline. CDR3 nucleotides: TGCGCCAGCAGCCATGATCTAGCGGGCGAGCAGTACTTC. Translating gives CASSHDLAGEQYF.

This chain connects TRBV28 to TRBJ1-2, with D uncertain. V lost 3 bases and J 8 bases, leaving 16 bases between the germline ends. Germline V lookup: CDR1 MDHEN, CDR2 SYDVKM. The CDR3 sequence is 14 residues long. DNA for the CDR3: TGTGCCAGCAGTTTGTTGGGCCTGAGGGAGGGCTACACCTTC. As protein: CASSLLGLREGYTF.

This chain connects TRBV10-3 to TRBJ2-1; TRBD2 is a possible D gene (5 bases). V was pared by 9 bases and J by 7 bases, with 19 bases between. CDR3 length: 14 residues. CDR1 is ENHRY, CDR2 SYGVKD, per germline. CDR3 nucleotides: TGTGCCATTAAGCGGAGGACTTGGGTGAATGAGCAGTTCTTC. Its translation is CAIKRRTWVNEQFF.

The chain uses TRBV18 and TRBJ2-7, with D perhaps matching TRBD2 (6 bases). The CDR3 loop spans 14 amino acids. Trimming removed 4 bases at V and 5 bases at J, with 15 bases between. In germline, CDR1 is KGHSH, CDR2 LQKENI. The CDR3 DNA reads as TGTGCCAGCTCACATGACGCCGGCGGGGACGAGCAGTACTTC. It yields the protein CASSHDAGGDEQYF.

This chain uses TRBV25-1 with TRBJ2-3, with D possibly being TRBD2 (6 bases). CDR3 size: 14 residues. The V gene lost 6 bases and the J gene lost 3 bases, with 13 bases spanning the gap. From germline, CDR1 is MGHDK and CDR2 SYGVNS. The CDR3 DNA is TGTGCCAGCAGCTCTACACGGGGGACAGATACGCAGTATTTT. Translation gives CASSSTRGTDTQYF.